The 7 T cell receptor beta chains below come from one sample, sequenced in a study of a mutant IDH1 vaccine in newly diagnosed glioma. Time point: week 5, during vaccination. Every single dose of the vaccine, 300 ug of mutant IDH1 20-mer peptide, came with topical imiquimod. For these TCRs, the target antigens are not known. Libraries were prepared by immunoSEQ multiplex PCR; TCRdb keeps only in-frame clonotypes and omits some of them. The sample carries 30,000 to 35,000 clones, 70% to 85% recorded once. The sample in question was PBMCs, obtained from a glioma patient whose treatment included an IDH1 peptide vaccine. The receptors originated from a man aged 30-40 years with glioma.

This sequence joins TRBV4-1 and TRBJ1-4; TRBD1 is a possible D gene (5 bases). Germline V gives CDR1 MGHRA, CDR2 YSYEKL. The CDR3 length is 14 residues. Between the trimmed V and J ends, which lost 3 bases and 4 bases, there was a span of 9 bases. CDR3: CASSQQGRNEKLFF. Written as DNA, the CDR3 is TGCGCCAGCAGCCAGCAGGGCCGTAATGAAAAACTGTTTTTT.

V usage is TRBV30 and J usage is TRBJ1-4; TRBD1 agrees at 8 bases. The CDR3 extends over 14 amino acids. Germline CDR1 is GTSNPN and CDR2 is SVGIG (reference sequence). After removal of 3 bases from V and 8 bases from J, the junction contained 8 bases not matched to a gene. The CDR3 spells CAWSPGGRNEKLFF. CDR3 DNA sequence: TGTGCCTGGAGCCCAGGGGGCAGAAACGAAAAACTGTTTTTT.

The chain has TRBV28 and TRBJ1-2; a possible D gene is TRBD1 (5 bases). Germline CDR1 and CDR2: MDHEN and SYDVKM. Trimming stripped 8 bases from V and 3 bases from J, with 16 bases between. CDR3 length equals 14 residues. CDR3 protein: CASASSGDDYGYTF. In nucleotides, the CDR3 is TGTGCCAGCGCCTCCTCGGGGGACGACTATGGCTACACCTTC.

V usage is TRBV7-9 and J usage is TRBJ2-7; 7 bases agree with TRBD1. The junction had 6 bases not matched to a gene; V was cut back by 8 bases and J by 2 bases. Per germline, CDR1 SEHNR and CDR2 FQNEAQ (reference sequence). The CDR3 runs to 13 residues. The CDR3 DNA reads TGTGCCAGCTCGGGGACAGATCCCTACGAGCAGTACTTC. Protein: CASSGTDPYEQYF.

A single count supports this clone. This chain uses TRBV19 with TRBJ1-1, with D possibly TRBD1 on 5 matching bases. With 2 bases removed from V and 3 bases from J, the gap between germline ends came to 10 bases. The CDR3 contains 14 residues. Germline CDR1 and CDR2: LNHDA and SQIVND (reference sequence). CDR3 residues: CASSISRAYTEAFF. The CDR3, as DNA: TGTGCCAGTAGTATAAGCAGGGCGTACACTGAAGCTTTCTTT.

This clone was observed a single time. The chain has TRBV9 and TRBJ1-4; 8 bases map to TRBD1. Trimming took 3 bases from V and 3 from J; bases not matched to a gene: 4. CDR3 length equals 15 residues. Germline CDR1 is SGDLS and CDR2 is YYNGEE. This CDR3 is CASSAQGGSNEKLFF. In nucleotides, the CDR3 is TGTGCCAGCAGCGCACAGGGGGGGTCTAATGAAAAACTGTTTTTT. The full variable domain, in which reference TRBV9 and TRBJ1-4 provide the parts outside the CDR3, is DSGVTQTPKHLITATGQRVTLRCSPRSGDLSVYWYQQSLDQGLQFLIQYYNGEERAKGNILERFSAQQFPDLHSELNLSSLELGDSALYFCASSAQGGSNEKLFFGSGTQLSVL.

Judged by abundance, this clone is medium-sized. The rearrangement uses TRBV27 and TRBJ2-1, with 11 bases that match TRBD2. V lost 0 bases to trimming and J lost 4 bases; unmatched junction nucleotides: 2. Per the germline V gene, CDR1 is MNHEY and CDR2 is SMNVEV (reference sequence). The CDR3 runs 16 residues. DNA for the CDR3: TGTGCCAGCAGTTTATCGGGACTAGCGGATTACAATGAGCAGTTCTTC. This gives the protein CASSLSGLADYNEQFF.